This T cell receptor beta chain was sequenced in a study of early T cells in non-severe SARS-CoV-2 infection. About the study: Chains from this unsorted whole-blood bulk RNA could not be paired. Findings and caveats of the study: Comparison of clonotypes with VDJdb favored anti-spike CD8 responses while missing private and CD4 specificities.

This clonotype was seen repeatedly, ten times or more. Its antigen remains unidentified. The TCR library protocol was used to attach unique molecular identifiers. These identifiers were attached to individual cDNA molecules. TCRdb used MiXCR to reprocess the 5' RACE reads, holding one entry per CDR3 protein. The sample consists of tens of thousands of distinct CDR3 sequences, more than 5.5% of them appearing once. V was shortened by 6 bases and J by 0 bases, with 9 bases between the two germline ends. This CDR3 contains 15 residues. Germline V gives CDR1 MDHEN, CDR2 SYDVKM. This chain uses TRBV28 with TRBJ2-6; D gene unclear. Sample: whole blood. This sequence was found in an adult who was a healthcare worker with PCR-confirmed SARS-CoV-2 infection or an uninfected control (not recorded which). The CDR3 reads CASSRPTSGANVLTF. The CDR3, as DNA: TGTGCCAGCAGCCGCCCCACCTCTGGGGCCAACGTCCTGACTTTC. The full variable domain, completed using reference TRBV28 and TRBJ2-6, is DVKVTQSSRYLVKRTGEKVFLECVQDMDHENMFWYRQDPGLGLRLIYFSYDVKMKEKGDIPEGYSVSREKKERFSLILESASTNQTSMYLCASSRPTSGANVLTFGAGSRLTVL.